This TCR beta chain was retrieved from a study of cytomegalovirus exposure and HLA in healthy donors (dated by TCRdb to 2015 to 2018). As for the study more broadly: According to a later analysis, one platform produced both the 120 validation repertoires and the 620 or so repertoires of the first cohort. The study was designed to test whether signatures of past pathogen exposure could be identified by cataloging public T cell receptors. A separate validation cohort of more than 100 different subjects was used in addition to the approximately 700-subject first cohort. To predict cytomegalovirus infection status, the study brought together high-throughput TCR immunosequencing, statistical association of individual TCRs with disease status, and machine learning. Broad study findings and their caveats: The authors suggested that the approach could potentially be extended to other disease states and immunological phenotypes. The study listed 150 to 200 TCR beta chains as associated with cytomegalovirus. While some public TCRs were present in many individuals, most TCR sequences turned up only very rarely across donors. A few of the identified cytomegalovirus-associated TCR beta chains were confirmed in vitro to be specific for cytomegalovirus antigens. Cytomegalovirus status was reported to be diagnosed by the classifier with high specificity and sensitivity in both the original and validation cohorts. Of the cluster scores, about 94% were above 0 in a later analysis, which found that TCRs clustered in the first cohort also tended to co-occur in the 110 or so validation repertoires. All 120 or so repertoires were used to score co-occurrence in the validation cohort in a later analysis, because that analysis had no HLA typing for the cohort.

This clone turned up a few times. The target of this receptor is not known. Base qualities are not at hand, and no much larger clone is one base apart. The donors were included in the validation cohort of over a hundred subjects, a group kept apart from the approximately 690-subject first cohort. Library preparation was by the immunoSEQ multiplex PCR assay. Per the source publication's procedure: A statistical classification framework was developed to diagnose cytomegalovirus status using the catalog of TCR beta chain sequences. TCRdb obtained this table from immuneACCESS and retained in-frame rearrangements with V and J assigned. These tables miss some clones; where compared with another copy, unresolved V genes account for less than half of the shortfall, and the remainder is unexplained. The V and J calls and clone size are taken from that table; D and trimming were inferred from the DNA. In all, the sample holds around 150,000 clones, and approximately 89% of those were seen once. The biggest ten clones account for 4.2% of the sample.

The junction shows trimming of 0 bases on V and 7 bases on J, and the gene matches do not reach 3 bases of it. CDR3 length: 13 amino acids, cysteine to phenylalanine. The entry retains the CDR3 DNA only, 39 bases that are in frame from base 1. Based on the germline V gene, the CDR1 and CDR2 sequences are SGHDT and YYEEEE. Sequencing was performed on PBMCs. The sequence came from a man younger than 35 in good health and CMV-seropositive. The chain joins TRBV5-6 to TRBJ1-1, with 7 bases in between that match TRBD1. The CDR3 protein: CASSLGDRNEAFF. Here is the DNA: TGTGCCAGCAGCTTGGGGGACAGAAATGAAGCTTTCTTT.